This TCR beta chain came from a study of radiotherapy plus CTLA-4 blockade in lung cancer. About the study: Objective response was observed in more than 15% of patients, and disease control in approximately 30%.

CDR1 and CDR2 from the germline V gene are LNHDA and SQIVND (reference sequence). V dropped 4 bases and J dropped 4 bases, with 5 bases sitting between them. The CDR3 loop spans 12 amino acids. The repertoire was sequenced with immunoSEQ multiplex PCR; TCRdb's copy has only in-frame clones and lacks some. Of approximately 100,000 clones in the sample, 85% are singletons; the top ten hold over 2%. Alongside CTLA-4 blockade with ipilimumab, patients with chemo-refractory metastatic non-small-cell lung cancer received focal radiation. This clonotype was obtained from a human donor with non-small cell lung cancer that progressed on radiotherapy plus ipilimumab. Some clones in this sample may be carry-over from other donors' samples. Specimen: peripheral blood, collected from a patient treated with radiotherapy plus ipilimumab. The V call is TRBV19, the J call TRBJ2-1; the D is unclear. The CDR3 loop is CASSRRYNEQFF. CDR3 bases: TGTGCCAGTAGTAGGAGATACAATGAGCAGTTCTTC.